The 30 T cell receptor beta chains below come from one sample, sequenced in a study of CD8 T cells in ankylosing spondylitis. Antigen specificity for these receptors is unknown. TCRdb processed the 5' RACE reads anew with MiXCR; each CDR3 protein has one entry. The sample lists around 890,000 distinct CDR3 sequences, approximately 12% seen once, with approximately 0.5% in the top ten. Study-level points and caveats: One TCR beta motif, made up of seven to nine highly homologous variants, appeared characteristic of ankylosing spondylitis blood.

Sequences were obtained from blood, either unsorted or a sorted T cell fraction (not recorded which). Receptors were obtained from a male donor with ankylosing spondylitis.

This clonotype was counted ten times or more. The chain employs TRBV5-1 and TRBJ2-1, with D possibly being TRBD1 (6 bases). CDR1 is SGHRS, CDR2 YFSETQ, per germline. The length of the CDR3 is 15 residues. The V and J ends lost 0 bases and 4 bases respectively, with 11 bases between them. This CDR3 is CASSLVGTSYNEQFF. In DNA, the CDR3 is TGCGCCAGCAGCTTGGTAGGGACATCTTACAATGAGCAGTTCTTC.

In its sample, this clonotype was seen a few times. The chain uses TRBV20-1 and TRBJ1-6, with unresolved D. The CDR3 length is 14 residues. Germline V CDR1 and CDR2: DFQATT, SNEGSKA (reference sequence). The V gene lost 6 bases and the J gene lost 7 bases, with 16 bases spanning the gap. CDR3 in amino acids: CSAAWARENSPLHF. The DNA of the CDR3 is TGCAGTGCGGCCTGGGCCCGGGAGAATTCACCCCTCCACTTT.

This clonotype was seen only once. For the CDR3, the DNA is TGTGCCACCAGTGATCGGACTAGTTCGGCGGGCTCCTACAATGAGCAGTTCTTC. Amino acids: CATSDRTSSAGSYNEQFF. The genes are TRBV24-1 and TRBJ2-1; 7 nucleotides match TRBD2. Germline CDR1 and CDR2: KGHDR and SFDVKD. J lost 0 bases, V lost 3 bases, and 10 bases had no gene match. CDR3 length: 18 amino acids.

The chain joins TRBV6-2 or TRBV6-3 to TRBJ2-5; 7 nucleotides line up with TRBD2. Germline loops: CDR1 MNHEY, CDR2 SVGEGT. The V gene end was trimmed by 6 bases and the J gene end by 3 bases; junction bases not matched to a gene: 7. The CDR3 covers 14 residues. The CDR3 is CASRHGGGEETQYF. For the CDR3, the DNA is TGTGCCAGCAGGCACGGGGGAGGGGAAGAGACCCAGTACTTC.

The rearrangement uses TRBV10-3 and TRBJ2-1; TRBD2 matches 8 bases. CDR3 length equals 13 residues. The germline CDR1 and CDR2 sequences are ENHRY and SYGVKD. V was clipped by 6 bases and J by 8 bases; unmatched bases: 6. The CDR3 loop reads CAIRRSGGDEQFF. For the CDR3, the DNA is TGTGCCATCAGGAGGTCCGGGGGGGATGAGCAGTTCTTC.

V usage is TRBV7-8 and J usage is TRBJ2-3; D ambiguous. Germline CDR1 reads SGHVS; CDR2 reads FQNEAQ. The CDR3 runs to 12 residues. Trimming left V 1 base short and J 5 bases short, with 4 bases between. The CDR3 nucleotides are TGTGCCAGCAGCTTAGTCATAGATACGCAGTATTTT. Translation gives CASSLVIDTQYF.

The rearrangement uses TRBV12-3 or TRBV12-4 and TRBJ1-1, with D hard to call. The V gene lost 3 bases and the J gene lost 3 bases, with 8 bases spanning the gap. The CDR3 totals 13 residues. CDR3 sequence reads: CASSFGLHTEAFF. As DNA, the CDR3 is TGTGCCAGCAGTTTTGGGCTCCACACTGAAGCTTTCTTT.

Only a few counts were recorded for this clonotype. CDR3 region: CSALNTGFANTGELFF. CDR3 bases: TGCAGTGCCCTCAATACAGGGTTCGCGAACACCGGGGAGCTGTTTTTT. The chain employs TRBV20-1 and TRBJ2-2; a weak D match, TRBD1 (6 bases). Germline V gene sequence: CDR1 DFQATT, CDR2 SNEGSKA (reference sequence). Trimming cost V 6 bases and J 0 bases, with 17 bases left between them. The CDR3 is made up of 16 amino acids.

The chain is built from TRBV18 and TRBJ2-3; D is possibly TRBD1 (6 bases). V was clipped by 4 bases and J by 3 bases, with 17 bases between them. CDR3 length: 16 amino acids. Germline V gives CDR1 KGHSH, CDR2 LQKENI. As DNA, the CDR3 is TGTGCCAGCTCACTCCCCATTGGGGGCGCTACAGATACGCAGTATTTT. Translating gives CASSLPIGGATDTQYF.

This sequence joins TRBV11-2 and TRBJ2-7, with 8 bases identical to TRBD2. Losses at the gene ends were 3 bases for V and 5 bases for J; bases not matched to a gene: 3. Germline loops: CDR1 SGHAT, CDR2 FQNNGV. CDR3 length equals 13 residues. The CDR3 coding sequence is TGTGCCAGCAGCTTTGAACTAGCGGACGAGCAGTACTTC. Amino acids: CASSFELADEQYF.

The rearrangement uses TRBV5-1 and TRBJ2-2; 9 bases line up with TRBD1. Trimming removed 6 bases from V and 6 bases from J; junction bases left unmatched: 9. In germline, CDR1 is SGHRS, CDR2 YFSETQ. CDR3 length: 15 amino acids. CDR3 sequence: CASNPGTGMSGELFF. The CDR3 DNA is TGCGCCAGCAATCCCGGGACAGGGATGTCCGGGGAGCTGTTTTTT.

This clonotype was seen at least ten times. The chain's CDR3 is CASSLGLAGVTEQFF. CDR3 coding DNA: TGTGCCAGCAGCTTAGGACTAGCGGGAGTAACAGAACAGTTCTTC. V gene TRBV7-2 combines with J gene TRBJ2-1, with 12 bases that match TRBD2. Germline CDR1 is SGHTA and CDR2 is FQGNSA. The junction had 8 bases not matched to a gene; V was cut back by 1 base and J by 13 bases. This CDR3 region has 15 residues.

The chain has TRBV11-1 and TRBJ2-7; D is possibly TRBD1 or TRBD2 (5 bases each). Deletions cut 2 bases from V and 6 bases from J, with 11 bases between. This CDR3 is built from 13 residues. Germline-derived CDR1 and CDR2 are SGHAT and FQDESV (reference sequence). The CDR3 region is CASSLSREREQYF. The CDR3 DNA reads TGTGCCAGCAGCTTATCCAGGGAGCGCGAGCAGTACTTC. The full variable domain, with the rest looked up from reference TRBV11-1 and TRBJ2-7, is EAEVAQSPRYKITEKSQAVAFWCDPISGHATLYWYRQILGQGPELLVQFQDESVVDDSQLPKDRFSAERLKGVDSTLKIQPAELGDSAMYLCASSLSREREQYFGPGTRLTVT.

This clonotype has at least ten counts. This chain joins TRBV7-2 and TRBJ2-1; D is undetermined. Germline V gene lookup returns CDR1 SGHTA and CDR2 FQGNSA. The V end was cut by 4 bases, the J end by 9 bases, with 10 bases between. There are 12 residues in the CDR3. CDR3 nucleotide sequence: TGTGCCAGCAGCTCGGAGTGGGGTGAGCAGTTCTTC. Protein product: CASSSEWGEQFF. The whole variable domain, filled in from reference TRBV7-2 and TRBJ2-1, reads GAGVSQSPSNKVTEKGKDVELRCDPISGHTALYWYRQSLGQGLEFLIYFQGNSAPDKSGLPSDRFSAERTGGSVSTLTIQRTQQEDSAVYLCASSSEWGEQFFGPGTRLTVL.

J is TRBJ2-5 and V is TRBV5-1; 10 nucleotides agree with TRBD1. CDR1 and CDR2 from the germline V gene are SGHRS and YFSETQ. With V trimmed by 0 bases and J by 5 bases, 1 base remained unmatched. The CDR3 sequence is 14 residues long. The CDR3 DNA follows: TGCGCCAGCAGCTTGGCGGACAGGGGGGAGACCCAGTACTTC. Protein sequence: CASSLADRGETQYF.

This clonotype appeared a few times. V is TRBV7-2 and J is TRBJ2-7; D might be TRBD1 (5 bases). The CDR3 contains 14 residues. Germline lookup yields CDR1 SGHTA and CDR2 FQGNSA. The V end was cut by 6 bases, the J end by 5 bases, with 17 bases between. The chain's CDR3 is CASSYYDRDHEQYF. The CDR3 DNA reads TGTGCCAGCAGTTATTACGACAGAGACCACGAGCAGTACTTC.

Details on this clonotype: The junction departs from germline at one end; a sequencing error may be responsible. J is TRBJ2-4 and V is TRBV7-6; tentative D call: TRBD2 (5 bases). Per the germline V gene, CDR1 is SGHVS and CDR2 is FNYEAQ. The CDR3 has 13 amino acids. The CDR3 loop is CASSLDVGVMIHF. CDR3 DNA: TGTGCCAGCAGCTTAGATGTCGGGGTAATGATCCACTTC.

In its sample, this clonotype was seen many times. The chain carries TRBV20-1 and TRBJ1-2, with 8 positions matching TRBD1. Germline V gene data show CDR1 as DFQATT and CDR2 as SNEGSKA (reference sequence). The CDR3 totals 13 residues. V shed 6 bases, J shed 7 bases, and the junction held 10 bases outside the gene matches. Written as DNA, the CDR3 is TGCAGTGCCACCATAACTACAGGGGGTGGCTACACCTTC. As protein: CSATITTGGGYTF.

This clonotype was observed a few times. The chain links TRBV20-1 to TRBJ2-7, with D possibly matching TRBD2 (5 bases). There are 14 residues in the CDR3. CDR1 is DFQATT, CDR2 SNEGSKA, per germline (reference sequence). The V and J ends lost 0 bases and 2 bases respectively, with 11 bases between them. Here the CDR3 reads CSARDRRLPYEQYF. CDR3 nucleotide sequence: TGCAGTGCTAGAGATCGAAGACTACCCTACGAGCAGTACTTC.

This clonotype was recorded at least ten times. The chain recombines TRBV29-1 with TRBJ2-5; a weak D match, TRBD2 (5 bases). This CDR3 has 12 residues. V shed 7 bases and J shed 2 bases, with 11 bases lying between them. Germline V gene lookup returns CDR1 SQVTM and CDR2 ANQGSEA. The CDR3 nucleotides read TGCAGCGCGACACTAGTTCAAGAGACCCAGTACTTC. Translation: CSATLVQETQYF. Using reference TRBV29-1 and TRBJ2-5 for the parts outside the CDR3, the full variable domain is SAVISQKPSRDICQRGTSLTIQCQVDSQVTMMFWYRQQPGQSLTLIATANQGSEATYESGFVIDKFPISRPNLTFSTLTVSNMSPEDSSIYLCSATLVQETQYFGPGTRLLVL.

This clonotype has ten or more counts. The chain links TRBV28 to TRBJ2-1; D gene ambiguous. The CDR3 extends over 12 amino acids. The V gene's germline CDR1 is MDHEN and CDR2 SYDVKM. V lost 3 bases and J lost 7, with 7 bases in between. CDR3 bases: TGTGCCAGCAGTTTTTATCGTAATGAGCAGTTCTTC. Amino acid sequence: CASSFYRNEQFF.

As to this clonotype: At one of its ends the junction is not consistent with the germline gene, which may arise from a read error. The chain recombines TRBV7-7 with TRBJ2-7, with D unresolved. CDR3 length: 14 amino acids. Germline V gene lookup returns CDR1 SSHAT and CDR2 FNYEAQ (reference sequence). In nucleotides, the CDR3 is TGTGCTAGCAGCTTATCGACGGACTCCTACGAGCAGTACTTC. Protein product: CASSLSTDSYEQYF.

This clonotype was observed a handful of times. The chain carries TRBV20-1 and TRBJ1-5, with D perhaps TRBD1 (5 bases). Germline loops: CDR1 DFQATT, CDR2 SNEGSKA (reference sequence). Trimming removed 3 bases at V and 5 bases at J, with 11 bases between. This CDR3 comprises 13 residues. The CDR3 region has the DNA TGCAGTGCTAGTTCGGTGACAGATCAGCCCCAGCATTTT. Protein sequence: CSASSVTDQPQHF.

The chain joins TRBV18 to TRBJ1-2; no clear D gene. This CDR3 spans 15 amino acids. Germline loops: CDR1 KGHSH, CDR2 LQKENI. V was cut by 2 bases and J by 1 base, with 11 bases left in between. CDR3 amino acids: CASSPRTDFNYGYTF. CDR3 coding DNA: TGTGCCAGCTCACCAAGGACCGACTTTAACTATGGCTACACCTTC.

The chain is built from TRBV6-1 and TRBJ2-2; possible D gene TRBD2, 5 bases. This CDR3 has 14 residues. Germline CDR1 and CDR2: MNHNS and SASEGT. Between the trimmed V and J ends, which lost 8 bases and 0 bases, there was a span of 10 bases. The CDR3 here is CASSGSANTGELFF. CDR3 coding DNA: TGTGCCAGCTCGGGATCAGCGAACACCGGGGAGCTGTTTTTT.

This clonotype was detected only a few times. The genes are TRBV5-6 and TRBJ2-1, with TRBD2 matching over 10 bases. CDR3 size: 18 residues. Germline loops: CDR1 SGHDT, CDR2 YYEEEE. Trimming removed 0 bases from V and 1 base from J; junction bases left unmatched: 7. The DNA of the CDR3 is TGTGCCAGCAGCTTGGGCCCTCTGGGACTAGCGTCCTACAATGAGCAGTTCTTC. Translation gives CASSLGPLGLASYNEQFF.

The chain links TRBV5-1 to TRBJ1-5; weak D call: TRBD1 (6 bases). The CDR3 spans 13 residues. V was trimmed by 5 bases and J by 3 bases, leaving 9 bases between them. CDR1 and CDR2 from the germline V gene are SGHRS and YFSETQ. CDR3 DNA: TGCGCCAGCAGAGGGGGAACCAATCAGCCCCAGCATTTT. Residues: CASRGGTNQPQHF.

This chain links TRBV5-1 with TRBJ2-2, with TRBD2 matching 12 bases. After removal of 4 bases from V and 5 bases from J, the junction contained 6 bases not matched to a gene. CDR1 is SGHRS, CDR2 YFSETQ, per germline. The CDR3 has 16 amino acids. The CDR3 bases are TGCGCCAGCAGCAGTCTAGCGGGAGGGGAAACCGGGGAGCTGTTTTTT. Translating gives CASSSLAGGETGELFF.

The CDR3 sequence: CATSRLTGPNEQFF. The CDR3 bases are TGTGCCACCAGCAGATTGACAGGGCCCAATGAGCAGTTCTTC. The chain has TRBV15 and TRBJ2-1; 7 nucleotides agree with TRBD1. CDR1 and CDR2 (germline): LNHNV, YYDKDF (reference sequence). V lost 2 bases and J lost 6; bases outside the gene matches: 4. The CDR3 runs to 14 residues.

This chain uses TRBV6-1 with TRBJ2-3; perhaps TRBD1 as D (6 bases). Germline V gene sequence: CDR1 MNHNS, CDR2 SASEGT. V was trimmed by 6 bases and J by 1 base, leaving 14 bases between them. The CDR3 runs 15 residues. This CDR3 reads CASSRKAGGTDTQYF. CDR3 DNA: TGTGCCAGCAGCAGGAAGGCAGGGGGCACAGATACGCAGTATTTT.